This TCR beta chain was captured in a study of T cells in localized non-small cell lung cancer. General study points: Appearances in adjacent lung were noted for a median 57 of the top 100 tumor clones. Among the tissues sampled, uninvolved adjacent lung had the highest T cell clonality, above tumor.

Germline V gene lookup returns CDR1 SGHRS and CDR2 YFSETQ. Trimming took 5 bases from V and 5 from J, leaving 20 bases between them. This CDR3 is built from 15 residues. Repertoires were generated with immunoSEQ multiplex PCR, while TCRdb's copy carries only in-frame clones and drops some. The sample lists roughly 90,000 clones, approximately 91% occurring once. In regard to this clone: What it recognizes is unknown.

The genes are TRBV5-1 and TRBJ2-7; tentatively, D is TRBD1 (6 bases). This TCR derives from a woman aged 35 to 69 with stage II squamous cell lung carcinoma. Sequencing used PBMCs, obtained before any cancer treatment. The CDR3 DNA reads TGCGCCAGCAGATCACTTCAGGGGAATCTGGACGAGCAGTACTTC. It is translated as CASRSLQGNLDEQYF.